What follows are 5 T cell receptor beta chains derived from one specimen sequenced in a study of blood T cell repertoires in COVID-19 (dated by TCRdb to 2020 to 2022). Library preparation employed the immunoSEQ multiplex PCR assay. TCRdb took over this immuneACCESS table, retaining in-frame rearrangements with V and J assigned. Such tables are incomplete; in checked studies, under half of the missing clones stem from an unresolved V gene, and the remainder is unexplained. The sample records fewer than 250,000 clones, 80% to 90% of which are singletons. 4.8% of the sample comes from the top ten. The sequencing sample was made of PBMCs or T cells enriched from blood (not recorded which). The origin of the receptors is a woman aged 50 to 60 who had been exposed to COVID-19.

This clone appeared once. This chain joins TRBV6-5 and TRBJ1-5; weak D call: TRBD1 (6 bases). Germline V gene lookup returns CDR1 MNHEY and CDR2 SVGAGI. V was trimmed by 6 bases and J by 0 bases, leaving 12 bases between them. The CDR3 loop spans 15 amino acids. The CDR3, as DNA: TGTGCCAGCAGATTGACAGGCTATAGCAATCAGCCCCAGCATTTT. This encodes CASRLTGYSNQPQHF.

This chain joins TRBV5-1 and TRBJ1-2; TRBD1 might be the D (5 bases). This CDR3 region has 15 residues. CDR1 and CDR2 from the germline V gene are SGHRS and YFSETQ. V shed 5 bases and J shed 3 bases, with 17 bases lying between them. The CDR3 here is CASRPAPGRDYGYTF. CDR3 nucleotide sequence: TGCGCCAGCAGGCCCGCCCCAGGGAGGGACTATGGCTACACCTTC.

The chain recombines TRBV19 with TRBJ1-5, with TRBD1 as a possible D gene (6 bases). The CDR3 is 13 residues long. Trimming cost V 8 bases and J 7 bases, with 15 bases left between them. Germline values: CDR1 LNHDA, CDR2 SQIVND (reference sequence). The CDR3 sequence is CASGRGVRQPQHF. The CDR3 nucleotides read TGTGCCAGTGGGAGGGGGGTTCGCCAGCCCCAGCATTTT.

The DNA of the CDR3 is TGTGCCAGTACATCCACCGGGACTAGGGGCACAGATACGCAGTATTTT. It translates to CASTSTGTRGTDTQYF. This rearrangement joins TRBV19 to TRBJ2-3; 8 positions agree with TRBD2. Germline V gene sequence: CDR1 LNHDA, CDR2 SQIVND (reference sequence). V shed 7 bases, J shed 1 base, and the junction held 10 bases outside the gene matches. The CDR3 sequence is 16 residues long.

The sample holds one count of this clone. The chain has TRBV6-2 or TRBV6-3 and TRBJ2-3; D is perhaps TRBD1 (6 bases). The V gene's germline CDR1 is MNHEY and CDR2 SVGEGT. There are 15 residues in the CDR3. V was clipped by 4 bases and J by 0 bases, with 11 bases between them. The CDR3 sequence is CASSFGTQSTDTQYF. Here the CDR3 DNA reads TGTGCCAGCAGTTTCGGGACACAAAGCACAGATACGCAGTATTTT.